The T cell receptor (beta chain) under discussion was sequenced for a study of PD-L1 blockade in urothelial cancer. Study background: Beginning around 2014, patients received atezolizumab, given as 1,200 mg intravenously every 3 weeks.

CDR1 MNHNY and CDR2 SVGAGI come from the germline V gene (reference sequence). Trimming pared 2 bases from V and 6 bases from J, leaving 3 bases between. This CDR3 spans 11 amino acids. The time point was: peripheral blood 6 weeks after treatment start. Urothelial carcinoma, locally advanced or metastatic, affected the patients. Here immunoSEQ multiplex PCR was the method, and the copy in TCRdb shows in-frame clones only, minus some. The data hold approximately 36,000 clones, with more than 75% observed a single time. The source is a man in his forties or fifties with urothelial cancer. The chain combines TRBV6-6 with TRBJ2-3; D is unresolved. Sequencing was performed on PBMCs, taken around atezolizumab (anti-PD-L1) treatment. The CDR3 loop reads CASSYRDTQYF. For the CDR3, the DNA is TGTGCCAGCAGTTACCGGGATACGCAGTATTTT.